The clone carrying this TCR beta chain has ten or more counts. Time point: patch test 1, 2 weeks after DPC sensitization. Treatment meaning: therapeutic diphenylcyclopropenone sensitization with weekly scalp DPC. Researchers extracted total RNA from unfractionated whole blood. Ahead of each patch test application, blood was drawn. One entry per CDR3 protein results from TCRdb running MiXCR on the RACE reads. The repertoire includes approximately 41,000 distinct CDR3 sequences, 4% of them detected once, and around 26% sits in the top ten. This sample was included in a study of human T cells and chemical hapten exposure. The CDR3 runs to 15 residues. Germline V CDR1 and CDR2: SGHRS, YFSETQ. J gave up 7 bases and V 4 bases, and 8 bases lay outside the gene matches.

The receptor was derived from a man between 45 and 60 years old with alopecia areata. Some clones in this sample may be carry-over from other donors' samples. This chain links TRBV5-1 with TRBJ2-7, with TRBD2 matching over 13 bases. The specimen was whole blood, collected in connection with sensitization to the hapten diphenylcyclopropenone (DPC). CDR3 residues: CASSPDPGLAGEQYF. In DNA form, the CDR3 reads TGCGCCAGCAGCCCTGACCCGGGACTAGCGGGAGAGCAGTACTTC.